The clone carrying this T cell receptor (beta chain) was observed a handful of times. A single record per CDR3 protein comes from TCRdb applying MiXCR to the reads. Of about 330,000 distinct CDR3 sequences detected, around a tenth appear once; the ten largest clones hold 4.3%. The data originate from a study of T cell repertoires in cytomegalovirus infection. On the study more broadly: Public signatures in TCR beta pointed to CMV infection and matching HLA type.

The V gene's germline CDR1 is DFQATT and CDR2 SNEGSKA (reference sequence). The CDR3 covers 14 residues. Trimming cost V 0 bases and J 4 bases, with 12 bases left between them. V gene TRBV20-1 combines with J gene TRBJ2-5; tentatively, D is TRBD2 (6 bases). The source of this sequence is a human donor in good health (CMV status not recorded). Some clones in this sample may be carry-over from other donors' samples. The sequenced sample consisted of PBMCs. The CDR3 DNA follows: TGCAGTGCTAGAGAATCGGGAGTCAGAGAGACCCAGTACTTC. Its translation: CSARESGVRETQYF.